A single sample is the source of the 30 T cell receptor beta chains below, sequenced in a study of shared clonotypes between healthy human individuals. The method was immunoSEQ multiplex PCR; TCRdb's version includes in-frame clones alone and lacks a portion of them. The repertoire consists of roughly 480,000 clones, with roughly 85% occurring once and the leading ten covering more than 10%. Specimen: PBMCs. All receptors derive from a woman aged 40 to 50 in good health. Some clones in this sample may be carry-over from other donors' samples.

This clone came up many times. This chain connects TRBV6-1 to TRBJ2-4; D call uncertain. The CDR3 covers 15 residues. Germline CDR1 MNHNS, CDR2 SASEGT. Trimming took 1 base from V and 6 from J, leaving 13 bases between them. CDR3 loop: CASSEVAAGVNIQYF. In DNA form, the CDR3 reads TGTGCCAGCAGTGAAGTGGCGGCTGGGGTAAACATTCAGTACTTC.

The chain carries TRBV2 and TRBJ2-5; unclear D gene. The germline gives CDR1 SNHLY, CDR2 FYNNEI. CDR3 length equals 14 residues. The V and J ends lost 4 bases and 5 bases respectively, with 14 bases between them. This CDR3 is CASSGLRFRETQYF. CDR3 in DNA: TGTGCCAGCAGTGGACTGAGGTTCAGGGAGACCCAGTACTTC.

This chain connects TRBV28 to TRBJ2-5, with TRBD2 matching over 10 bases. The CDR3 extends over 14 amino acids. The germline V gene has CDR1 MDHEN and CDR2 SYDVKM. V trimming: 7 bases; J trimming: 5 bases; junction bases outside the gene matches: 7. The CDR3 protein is CASIAGGESETQYF. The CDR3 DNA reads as TGTGCCAGCATAGCGGGAGGAGAATCGGAGACCCAGTACTTC.

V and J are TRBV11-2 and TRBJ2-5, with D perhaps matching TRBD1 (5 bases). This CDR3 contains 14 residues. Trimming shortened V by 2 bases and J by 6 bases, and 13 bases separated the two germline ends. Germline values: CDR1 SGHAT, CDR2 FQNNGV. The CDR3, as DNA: TGTGCCAGCAGCTTATTCAGGGATCGGAAGACCCAGTACTTC. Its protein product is CASSLFRDRKTQYF. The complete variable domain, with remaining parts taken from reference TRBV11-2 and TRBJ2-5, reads EAGVAQSPRYKIIEKRQSVAFWCNPISGHATLYWYQQILGQGPKLLIQFQNNGVVDDSQLPKDRFSAERLKGVDSTLKIQPAKLEDSAVYLCASSLFRDRKTQYFGPGTRLLVL.

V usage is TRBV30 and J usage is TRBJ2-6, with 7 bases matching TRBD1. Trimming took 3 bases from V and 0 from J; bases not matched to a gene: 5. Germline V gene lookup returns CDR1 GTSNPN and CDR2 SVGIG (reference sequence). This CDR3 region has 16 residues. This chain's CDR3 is CAWSRDRPSGANVLTF. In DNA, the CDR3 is TGTGCCTGGAGCCGGGACAGACCCTCTGGGGCCAACGTCCTGACTTTC.

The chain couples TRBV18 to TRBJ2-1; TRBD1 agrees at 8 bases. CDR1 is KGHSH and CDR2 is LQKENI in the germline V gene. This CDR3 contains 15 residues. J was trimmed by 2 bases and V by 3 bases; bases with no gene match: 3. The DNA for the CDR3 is TGTGCCAGCTCACCCGGGACAGGAGCCTACAATGAGCAGTTCTTC. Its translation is CASSPGTGAYNEQFF. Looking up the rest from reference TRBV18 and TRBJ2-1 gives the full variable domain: NAGVMQNPRHLVRRRGQEARLRCSPMKGHSHVYWYRQLPEEGLKFMVYLQKENIIDESGMPKERFSAEFPKEGPSILRIQQVVRGDSAAYFCASSPGTGAYNEQFFGPGTRLTVL.

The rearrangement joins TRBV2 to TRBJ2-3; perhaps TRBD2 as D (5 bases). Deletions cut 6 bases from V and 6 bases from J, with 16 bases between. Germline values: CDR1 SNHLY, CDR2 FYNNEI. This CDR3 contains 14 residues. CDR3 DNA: TGTGCCAGCAGGCGGACTCTAGCTCAGGATACGCAGTATTTT. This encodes CASRRTLAQDTQYF.

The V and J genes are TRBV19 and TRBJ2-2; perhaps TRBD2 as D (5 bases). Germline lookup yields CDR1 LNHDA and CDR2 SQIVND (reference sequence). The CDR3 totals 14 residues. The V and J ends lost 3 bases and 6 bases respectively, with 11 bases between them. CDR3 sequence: CASSMGRRAGELFF. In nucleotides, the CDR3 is TGTGCCAGTAGTATGGGGAGAAGGGCCGGGGAGCTGTTTTTT.

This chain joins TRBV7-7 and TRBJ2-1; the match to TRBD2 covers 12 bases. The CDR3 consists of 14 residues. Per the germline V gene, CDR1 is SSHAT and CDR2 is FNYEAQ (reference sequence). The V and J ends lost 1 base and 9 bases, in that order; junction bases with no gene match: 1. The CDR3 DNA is TGTGCCAGCAGCTTAGTACTAGCGGGAGGTGAGCAGTTCTTC. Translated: CASSLVLAGGEQFF.

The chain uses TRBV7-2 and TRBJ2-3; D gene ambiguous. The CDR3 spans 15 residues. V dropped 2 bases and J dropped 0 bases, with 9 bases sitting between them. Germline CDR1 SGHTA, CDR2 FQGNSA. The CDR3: CASSLIGLSTDTQYF. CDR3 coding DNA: TGTGCCAGCAGCTTAATAGGGCTGAGCACAGATACGCAGTATTTT.

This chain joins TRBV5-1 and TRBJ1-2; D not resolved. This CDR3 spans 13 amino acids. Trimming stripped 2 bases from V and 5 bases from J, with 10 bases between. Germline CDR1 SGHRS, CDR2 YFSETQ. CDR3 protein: CASSLGSGYGYTF. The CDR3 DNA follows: TGCGCCAGCAGCTTAGGGTCGGGGTATGGCTACACCTTC.

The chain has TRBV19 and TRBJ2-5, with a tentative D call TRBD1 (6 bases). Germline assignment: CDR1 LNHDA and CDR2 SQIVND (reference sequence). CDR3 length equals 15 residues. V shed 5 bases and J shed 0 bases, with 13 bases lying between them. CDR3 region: CASSEQGWYQETQYF. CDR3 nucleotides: TGTGCCAGTAGTGAACAGGGCTGGTACCAAGAGACCCAGTACTTC.

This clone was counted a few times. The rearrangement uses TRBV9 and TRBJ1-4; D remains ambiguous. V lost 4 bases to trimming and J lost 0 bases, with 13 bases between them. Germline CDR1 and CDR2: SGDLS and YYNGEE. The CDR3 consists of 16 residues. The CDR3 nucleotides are TGTGCCAGCAGCACACCAAGAGGCGCAACTAATGAAAAACTGTTTTTT. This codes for CASSTPRGATNEKLFF.

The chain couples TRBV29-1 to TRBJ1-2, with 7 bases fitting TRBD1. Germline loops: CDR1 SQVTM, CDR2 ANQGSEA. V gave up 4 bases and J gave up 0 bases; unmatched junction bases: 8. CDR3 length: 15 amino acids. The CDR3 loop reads CSVGDRGFANYGYTF. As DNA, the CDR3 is TGCAGCGTTGGGGACAGAGGCTTTGCTAACTATGGCTACACCTTC. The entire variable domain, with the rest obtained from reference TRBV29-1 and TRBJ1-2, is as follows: SAVISQKPSRDICQRGTSLTIQCQVDSQVTMMFWYRQQPGQSLTLIATANQGSEATYESGFVIDKFPISRPNLTFSTLTVSNMSPEDSSIYLCSVGDRGFANYGYTFGSGTRLTVV.

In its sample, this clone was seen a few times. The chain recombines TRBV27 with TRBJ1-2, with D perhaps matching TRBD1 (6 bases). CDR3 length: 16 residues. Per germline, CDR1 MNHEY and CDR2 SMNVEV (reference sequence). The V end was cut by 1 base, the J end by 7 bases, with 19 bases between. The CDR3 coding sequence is TGTGCCAGCAGTTTATACACAGGGCAGGGATTGAGTGGCTACACCTTC. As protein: CASSLYTGQGLSGYTF.

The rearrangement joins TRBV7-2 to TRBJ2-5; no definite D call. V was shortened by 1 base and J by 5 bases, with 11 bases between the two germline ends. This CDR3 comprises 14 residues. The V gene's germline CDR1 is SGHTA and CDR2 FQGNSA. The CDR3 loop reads CASSLGQSWETQYF. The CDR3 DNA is TGTGCCAGCAGCTTAGGGCAGTCTTGGGAGACCCAGTACTTC.

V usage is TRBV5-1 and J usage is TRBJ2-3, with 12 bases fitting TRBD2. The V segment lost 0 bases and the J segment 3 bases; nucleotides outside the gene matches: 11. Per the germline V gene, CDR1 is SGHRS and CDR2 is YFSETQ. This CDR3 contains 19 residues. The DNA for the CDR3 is TGCGCCAGCAGCTTGGGTGTGGCTAGCGGGAGGGATCCGACAGATACGCAGTATTTT. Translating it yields CASSLGVASGRDPTDTQYF.

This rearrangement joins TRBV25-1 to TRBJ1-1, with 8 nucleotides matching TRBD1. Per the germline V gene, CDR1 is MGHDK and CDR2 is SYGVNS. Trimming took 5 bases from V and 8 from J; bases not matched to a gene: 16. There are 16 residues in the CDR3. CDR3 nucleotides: TGTGCCAGCAGTCTCGGGACAGGCGAACCTAGAGAAGAAGCTTTCTTT. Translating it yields CASSLGTGEPREEAFF.

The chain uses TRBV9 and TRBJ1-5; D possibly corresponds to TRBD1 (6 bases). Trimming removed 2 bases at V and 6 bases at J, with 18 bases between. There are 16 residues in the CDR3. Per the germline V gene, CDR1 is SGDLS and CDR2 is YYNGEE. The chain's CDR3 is CASSVTRGAGPQPQHF. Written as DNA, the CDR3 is TGTGCCAGCAGCGTGACCCGGGGGGCTGGTCCTCAGCCCCAGCATTTT.

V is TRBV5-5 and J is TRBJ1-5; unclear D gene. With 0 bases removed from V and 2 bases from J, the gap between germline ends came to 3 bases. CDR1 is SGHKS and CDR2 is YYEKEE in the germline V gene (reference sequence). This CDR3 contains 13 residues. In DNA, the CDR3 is TGTGCCAGCAGCTTGGTGGGCAATCAGCCCCAGCATTTT. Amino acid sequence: CASSLVGNQPQHF.

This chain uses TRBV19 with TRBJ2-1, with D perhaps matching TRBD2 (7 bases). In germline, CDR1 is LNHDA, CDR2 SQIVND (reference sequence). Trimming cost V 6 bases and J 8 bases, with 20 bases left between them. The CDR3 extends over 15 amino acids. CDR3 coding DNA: TGTGCCAGTAGGAGGTCGAGGGAGGGACAATATGAGCAGTTCTTC. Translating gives CASRRSREGQYEQFF.

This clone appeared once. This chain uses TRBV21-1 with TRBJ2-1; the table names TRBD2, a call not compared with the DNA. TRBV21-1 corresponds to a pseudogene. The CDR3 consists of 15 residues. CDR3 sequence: CASSKARTSHNEQFF. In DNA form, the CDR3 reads TGTGCCAGCAGCAAAGCTAGGACTAGTCACAATGAGCAGTTCTTC.

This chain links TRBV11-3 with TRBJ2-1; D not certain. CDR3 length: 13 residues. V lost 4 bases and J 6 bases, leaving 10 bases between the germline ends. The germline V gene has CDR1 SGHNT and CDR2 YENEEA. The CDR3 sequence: CASSSSRLNEQFF. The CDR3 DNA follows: TGTGCCAGCAGCTCCTCGCGTCTCAATGAGCAGTTCTTC.

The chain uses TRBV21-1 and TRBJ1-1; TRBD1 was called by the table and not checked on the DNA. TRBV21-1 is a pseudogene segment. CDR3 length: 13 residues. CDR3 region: CATDGQLNTEAFF. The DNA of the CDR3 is TGTGCCACCGACGGACAGCTGAACACTGAAGCTTTCTTT.

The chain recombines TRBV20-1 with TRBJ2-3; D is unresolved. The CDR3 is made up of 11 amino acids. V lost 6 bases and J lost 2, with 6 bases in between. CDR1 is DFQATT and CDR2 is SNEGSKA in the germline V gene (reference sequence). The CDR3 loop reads CSASHTDTQYF. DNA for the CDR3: TGCAGTGCCTCACACACAGATACGCAGTATTTT.

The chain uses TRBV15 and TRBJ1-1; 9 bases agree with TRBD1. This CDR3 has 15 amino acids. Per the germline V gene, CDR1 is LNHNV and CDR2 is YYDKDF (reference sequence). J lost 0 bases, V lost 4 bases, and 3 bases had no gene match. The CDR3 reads CATSKGQGMNTEAFF. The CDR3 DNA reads TGTGCCACCAGCAAAGGACAGGGGATGAACACTGAAGCTTTCTTT.

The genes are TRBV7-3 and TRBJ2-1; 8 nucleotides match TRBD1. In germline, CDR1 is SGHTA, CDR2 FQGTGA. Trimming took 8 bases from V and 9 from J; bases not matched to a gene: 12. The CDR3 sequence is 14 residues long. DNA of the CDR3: TGTGCCAGCGCTTGGGGCAGGGGGCAAAGTGAGCAGTTCTTC. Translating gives CASAWGRGQSEQFF.

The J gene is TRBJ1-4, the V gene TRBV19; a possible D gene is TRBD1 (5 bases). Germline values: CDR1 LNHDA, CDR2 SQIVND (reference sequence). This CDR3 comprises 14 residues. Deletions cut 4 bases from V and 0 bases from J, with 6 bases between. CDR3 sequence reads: CASSRGATNEKLFF. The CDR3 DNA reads TGTGCCAGTAGTAGGGGCGCAACTAATGAAAAACTGTTTTTT.

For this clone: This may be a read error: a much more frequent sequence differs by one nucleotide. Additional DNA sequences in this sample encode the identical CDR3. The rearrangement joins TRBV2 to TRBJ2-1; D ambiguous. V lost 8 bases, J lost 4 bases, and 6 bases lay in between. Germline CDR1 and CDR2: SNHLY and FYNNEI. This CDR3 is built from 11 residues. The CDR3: CASSQYNEQFF. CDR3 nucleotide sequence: TGTGCCAGCTCGCAATACAATGAGCAGTTCTTC.

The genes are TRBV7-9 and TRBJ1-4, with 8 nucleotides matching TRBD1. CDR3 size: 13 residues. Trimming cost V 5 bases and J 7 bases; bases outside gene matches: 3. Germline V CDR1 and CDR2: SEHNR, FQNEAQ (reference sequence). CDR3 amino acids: CASSHRGAEKLFF. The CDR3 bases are TGTGCCAGCAGCCACAGGGGGGCTGAAAAACTGTTTTTT. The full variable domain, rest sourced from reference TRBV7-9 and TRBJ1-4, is DTGVSQNPRHKITKRGQNVTFRCDPISEHNRLYWYRQTLGQGPEFLTYFQNEAQLEKSRLLSDRFSAERPKGSFSTLEIQRTEQGDSAMYLCASSHRGAEKLFFGSGTQLSVL.